The 21 T cell receptor beta chains below come from one sample, sequenced in a study of blood T cells in healthy people across ages. A sample-barcoded 5' primer and a J-beta primer mix were used in a second PCR of roughly 7 to 11 cycles. One entry per CDR3 protein results from TCRdb running MiXCR on the 5' RACE reads. The sample has 1,800,000 or so distinct CDR3 sequences, around 42% seen once. Sequences were obtained from blood. These receptors originate from a human donor in good health.

The chain links TRBV7-2 to TRBJ2-3; TRBD1 matches at 7 bases. CDR1 and CDR2 (germline): SGHTA, FQGNSA. With V trimmed by 5 bases and J by 0 bases, 5 bases remained unmatched. The CDR3 is 15 residues long. The CDR3 spells CASSGQVTSTDTQYF. For the CDR3, the DNA is TGTGCCAGCAGCGGACAGGTTACTAGCACAGATACGCAGTATTTT.

This clonotype was counted only a few times. V usage is TRBV6-5 and J usage is TRBJ2-1, with 7 nucleotides matching TRBD1. The CDR3 runs to 15 residues. With 0 bases clipped from V and 6 bases from J, the junction kept 5 bases outside the gene matches. Germline V lookup: CDR1 MNHEY, CDR2 SVGAGI. CDR3 bases: TGTGCCAGCAGTTACTCCACGGACAGGAGCAATGAGCAGTTCTTC. Translation: CASSYSTDRSNEQFF.

The table lists this clonotype with a few counts. The chain has TRBV5-1 and TRBJ2-5, with TRBD1 matching 7 bases. Trimming at V came to 1 base and at J to 2 bases, leaving 5 bases not matched to a gene. Germline V gene sequence: CDR1 SGHRS, CDR2 YFSETQ. There are 15 residues in the CDR3. The CDR3 reads CASSLTGEQQETQYF. Written as DNA, the CDR3 is TGCGCCAGCAGCTTGACAGGGGAACAACAAGAGACCCAGTACTTC. The variable domain in full, completed from reference TRBV5-1 and TRBJ2-5, reads KAGVTQTPRYLIKTRGQQVTLSCSPISGHRSVSWYQQTPGQGLQFLFEYFSETQRNKGNFPGRFSGRQFSNSRSEMNVSTLELGDSALYLCASSLTGEQQETQYFGPGTRLLVL.

This clonotype was seen only a few times. The chain recombines TRBV24-1 with TRBJ2-7, with no clear D. Trimming pared 1 base from V and 1 base from J, leaving 13 bases between. CDR1 KGHDR and CDR2 SFDVKD come from the germline V gene. The CDR3 extends over 16 amino acids. The DNA for the CDR3 is TGTGCCACCAGTGATTTTGGTGCGGCAGGATCCTACGAGCAGTACTTC. It specifies CATSDFGAAGSYEQYF.

This CDR3 is CATSDSALGGTQYF. The CDR3 DNA follows: TGTGCCACCAGTGATTCTGCCCTGGGAGGGACCCAGTACTTC. The chain carries TRBV24-1 and TRBJ2-5; TRBD2 is a possible D gene (6 bases). V was pared by 2 bases and J by 7 bases, with 13 bases between. CDR3 length: 14 amino acids. CDR1 and CDR2 (germline): KGHDR, SFDVKD.

This clonotype was found a few times. This chain connects TRBV29-1 to TRBJ2-5, with D possibly called TRBD1 or TRBD2 (5 bases each). CDR1 is SQVTM and CDR2 is ANQGSEA in the germline V gene. The length of the CDR3 is 13 residues. V lost 3 bases to trimming and J lost 9 bases, with 17 bases between them. The CDR3, as DNA: TGCAGCGTTGAGGGGTTGGTCAGGGAGTCCCAGTACTTC. Its translation is CSVEGLVRESQYF. The full variable domain, with the rest looked up from reference TRBV29-1 and TRBJ2-5, is SAVISQKPSRDICQRGTSLTIQCQVDSQVTMMFWYRQQPGQSLTLIATANQGSEATYESGFVIDKFPISRPNLTFSTLTVSNMSPEDSSIYLCSVEGLVRESQYFGPGTRLLVL.

The chain carries TRBV7-9 and TRBJ1-6; D gene ambiguous. V gave up 0 bases and J gave up 11 bases, with 14 bases separating them. Per germline, CDR1 SEHNR and CDR2 FQNEAQ (reference sequence). The CDR3 is 15 residues long. The CDR3 region has the DNA TGTGCCAGCAGCTTAGCGCTGGGAGCGGGGACACCCCTCCACTTT. This translates into CASSLALGAGTPLHF.

A few counts support this clonotype. The CDR3 DNA is TGTGCCAGCAGTCCAATGGGGACAGTTACCTACGAGCAGTACTTC. Encoded protein: CASSPMGTVTYEQYF. The V and J genes are TRBV27 and TRBJ2-7; 7 bases line up with TRBD1. The CDR3 runs 15 residues. After removal of 5 bases from V and 2 bases from J, the junction contained 9 bases not matched to a gene. Germline V lookup: CDR1 MNHEY, CDR2 SMNVEV (reference sequence).

Remarks on this clonotype: Relative to the germline gene, one junction end is altered; a read error may explain this. The rearrangement uses TRBV7-9 and TRBJ2-1, with TRBD2 identical over 10 bases. This CDR3 is built from 18 residues. Germline-derived CDR1 and CDR2 are SEHNR and FQNEAQ (reference sequence). CDR3: CAGSSTRLAGEEYNEQFF. The DNA for the CDR3 is TGTGCCGGCAGCTCAACTCGCCTAGCGGGGGAGGAATACAATGAGCAGTTCTTC.

The rearrangement uses TRBV20-1 and TRBJ2-5, with D perhaps matching TRBD2 (5 bases). Trimming left V 3 bases short and J 11 bases short, with 25 bases between. The germline gives CDR1 DFQATT, CDR2 SNEGSKA (reference sequence). This CDR3 is 15 amino acids long. The chain's CDR3 is CSARKGSRVLHGQYF. CDR3 DNA: TGCAGTGCTAGGAAAGGATCGAGGGTTTTGCACGGGCAGTACTTC.

The chain combines TRBV5-1 with TRBJ2-3, with unresolved D. The V gene lost 0 bases and the J gene lost 5 bases, with 13 bases spanning the gap. In germline, CDR1 is SGHRS, CDR2 YFSETQ. The CDR3 is made up of 15 amino acids. CDR3 residues: CASSLDVGLGDTQYF. CDR3 bases: TGCGCCAGCAGCTTGGATGTAGGTTTGGGAGATACGCAGTATTTT.

CDR3 coding DNA: TGTGCCAGCAGTTTAGTGGCCGAAAACTATGGCTACACCTTC. Protein: CASSLVAENYGYTF. The V and J genes are TRBV28 and TRBJ1-2; no reliable D call. CDR3 length: 14 amino acids. Trimming stripped 2 bases from V and 2 bases from J, with 9 bases between. Germline lookup yields CDR1 MDHEN and CDR2 SYDVKM.

The rearrangement uses TRBV7-9 and TRBJ1-2; D uncertain. The CDR3 covers 16 residues. Deletions cut 1 base from V and 0 bases from J, with 12 bases between. Germline V gene sequence: CDR1 SEHNR, CDR2 FQNEAQ (reference sequence). The CDR3 region is CASSLVVAVTNYGYTF. As DNA, the CDR3 is TGTGCCAGCAGCTTAGTCGTTGCGGTTACTAACTATGGCTACACCTTC.

The chain links TRBV28 to TRBJ2-7, with 8 bases lining up with TRBD2. This CDR3 comprises 16 residues. Unmatched junction bases numbered 10, after V lost 3 bases and J lost 3 bases. Germline CDR1 is MDHEN and CDR2 is SYDVKM. The CDR3 bases are TGTGCCAGCAGTTTCCCTAGTAGCGGGGAGCGCTACGAGCAGTACTTC. Translated, it gives CASSFPSSGERYEQYF.

The chain couples TRBV25-1 to TRBJ1-2, with D perhaps TRBD1 (6 bases). This CDR3 comprises 14 residues. Germline CDR1 is MGHDK and CDR2 is SYGVNS. V was trimmed by 10 bases and J by 8 bases, leaving 23 bases between them. CDR3 DNA sequence: TGTGCCACCCTAGCCATGCGGGGGCGCGGGGGCTACACCTTC. The encoded protein is CATLAMRGRGGYTF.

V gene TRBV15 combines with J gene TRBJ1-2; D unclear. Germline CDR1 LNHNV, CDR2 YYDKDF (reference sequence). V was clipped by 0 bases and J by 7 bases, with 6 bases between them. The CDR3 runs to 12 residues. CDR3 sequence (DNA): TGTGCCACCAGCAGAGACGCCATTGGCTACACCTTC. Residues: CATSRDAIGYTF.

The table lists this clonotype with a few counts. The chain uses TRBV30 and TRBJ1-4; D remains unclear. Trimming stripped 5 bases from V and 6 bases from J, with 10 bases between. The CDR3 has 12 amino acids. Germline CDR1 and CDR2: GTSNPN and SVGIG (reference sequence). In DNA form, the CDR3 reads TGTGCCTGGTCGGAGACGTATGAAAAACTGTTTTTT. Translated, it gives CAWSETYEKLFF.

The genes are TRBV4-3 and TRBJ1-1, with D hard to call. Germline V lookup: CDR1 LGHNA, CDR2 YSLEER. The CDR3 has 12 amino acids. Trimming removed 0 bases from V and 10 bases from J, with 9 bases in between. The CDR3 protein is CASSQDRFRAFF. The CDR3 DNA reads as TGCGCCAGCAGCCAAGATCGGTTTAGAGCTTTCTTT.

V and J are TRBV3-1 and TRBJ2-4, with a tentative D call TRBD2 (5 bases). The length of the CDR3 is 16 residues. Trimming removed 0 bases at V and 13 bases at J, with 22 bases between. Germline loops: CDR1 LGHDT, CDR2 YNNKEL (reference sequence). The CDR3 loop is CASSQDPGKRTSEQYF. CDR3 nucleotides: TGTGCCAGCAGCCAAGACCCCGGGAAACGGACGAGTGAGCAGTACTTC.

The rearrangement uses TRBV6-5 and TRBJ1-2, with 7 nucleotides matching TRBD1. The V and J ends lost 2 bases and 5 bases, in that order; junction bases with no gene match: 8. Germline V gene lookup returns CDR1 MNHEY and CDR2 SVGAGI. This CDR3 spans 15 amino acids. For the CDR3, the DNA is TGTGCCAGCAGTTACGGGCAGGGGGTATGGTATGGCTACACCTTC. This translates into CASSYGQGVWYGYTF.

In this sample, this clonotype turned up once. The chain uses TRBV5-1 and TRBJ2-1, with 8 bases identical to TRBD1. Germline lookup yields CDR1 SGHRS and CDR2 YFSETQ. The CDR3 has 14 amino acids. Unmatched junction bases numbered 5, after V lost 5 bases and J lost 4 bases. CDR3 in DNA: TGCGCCAGCAGAAGAAGACAGGGGTACAATGAGCAGTTCTTC. Translated, it gives CASRRRQGYNEQFF.